This is a list of T cell receptor beta chains from one sample in a study of early T cells in non-severe SARS-CoV-2 infection. TCRdb reanalysed the 5' RACE reads using MiXCR and keeps one entry per CDR3 protein. The data show approximately 69,000 distinct CDR3 sequences, about 11% seen once. Material for sequencing was whole blood. These receptors all stem from an adult who was a healthcare worker with PCR-confirmed SARS-CoV-2 infection or an uninfected control (not recorded which). Each CDR3 is given without its conserved first and last residue. Fields, in order: V gene, J gene, clone size, CDR3 protein. The size entry is marked missing in some rows and otherwise reads once, few, many or a size class.

TRBV29-1,TRBJ2-5,NA,SSSRGETQY
TRBV5-6,TRBJ2-7,NA,ASSLGRGSYEQY
TRBV3-1,TRBJ2-5,few,ASTPTVRSLSQY
TRBV29-1,TRBJ2-1,NA,SVERDHNEQF
TRBV20-1,TRBJ1-2,NA,SASRETGYT
TRBV7-3,TRBJ2-5,many,ASSLTNIETQY
TRBV11-2,TRBJ2-5,NA,ASSLEIRTETQY
TRBV3-1,TRBJ1-5,few,ASSPGGRDQPQH
TRBV12-5,TRBJ1-5,many,ASGPPVGSNQPQH
TRBV12-3/TRBV12-4,TRBJ1-1,few,ASSFRTGPETEAF
TRBV6-2/TRBV6-3,TRBJ2-1,many,ASSYRTGDDGGEQF
TRBV20-1,TRBJ1-6,many,SARETGTGHSPLH
TRBV5-1,TRBJ1-2,NA,ASSSGTGGTGYT
TRBV7-9,TRBJ2-3,few,ASSSSGRGITDTQY